The 9 T cell receptor beta chains below were found in one sample sequenced in a study of CD8 T cells in ankylosing spondylitis. Overall study results and limits: Apparently characteristic of ankylosing spondylitis blood was a TCR beta motif (under ten highly homologous variants).

These TCRs are of unknown antigen specificity. TCRdb re-called the 5' RACE reads with MiXCR, one entry per CDR3 protein. The sample has roughly 700,000 distinct CDR3 sequences; under 20% are singletons. Sequencing was done on a sample of blood, either unsorted or a sorted T cell fraction (not recorded which). The receptors derive from a male donor with ankylosing spondylitis.

The chain uses TRBV28 and TRBJ1-1, with D unresolved. Germline CDR1 reads MDHEN; CDR2 reads SYDVKM. The CDR3 is 15 residues long. V lost 6 bases and J 0 bases, leaving 14 bases between the germline ends. The CDR3 nucleotides read TGTGCCAGCAGGGATTGGGGTGTAATGAACACTGAAGCTTTCTTT. Amino acid sequence: CASRDWGVMNTEAFF.

The V gene is TRBV28, the J gene TRBJ1-5; perhaps TRBD1 as D (6 bases). The length of the CDR3 is 15 residues. In germline, CDR1 is MDHEN, CDR2 SYDVKM. Trimming stripped 4 bases from V and 4 bases from J, with 14 bases between. CDR3 region: CASSSDRRRNQPQHF. CDR3 nucleotides: TGTGCCAGCAGTTCAGACAGGCGGCGAAATCAGCCCCAGCATTTT.

There are a few counts of this clonotype. The J gene is TRBJ2-5, the V gene TRBV7-3; 8 positions agree with TRBD2. Germline CDR1 and CDR2: SGHTA and FQGTGA. V shed 5 bases and J 1 base; nucleotides not matched to a gene: 6. This CDR3 has 15 residues. The CDR3 DNA sequence: TGTGCCAGCAGCCCACATGGACTAGCCCAAGAGACCCAGTACTTC. Translated, it gives CASSPHGLAQETQYF.

This clonotype was detected a few times. V usage is TRBV2 and J usage is TRBJ2-1, with 7 nucleotides matching TRBD2. The V gene's germline CDR1 is SNHLY and CDR2 FYNNEI. V shed 6 bases and J 3 bases; nucleotides not matched to a gene: 11. This CDR3 has 16 residues. CDR3 sequence reads: CASRRTAGAGYNEQFF. The DNA of the CDR3 is TGTGCCAGCAGGAGGACGGCGGGAGCGGGCTACAATGAGCAGTTCTTC.

The chain carries TRBV5-1 and TRBJ1-1; 7 bases align to TRBD1. The CDR3 length is 13 residues. The trim removed 6 bases at V and 1 base at J, leaving 3 bases unmatched. Germline CDR1 reads SGHRS; CDR2 reads YFSETQ. CDR3 residues: CASTGTANTEAFF. The CDR3 DNA is TGCGCCAGCACAGGGACAGCGAACACTGAAGCTTTCTTT.

In this sample, this clonotype turned up a few times. The chain couples TRBV7-2 to TRBJ2-7, with 10 nucleotides matching TRBD2. The germline gives CDR1 SGHTA, CDR2 FQGNSA. The ends lost 3 bases at V and 2 bases at J; junction bases unmatched: 7. This CDR3 has 16 amino acids. CDR3 DNA sequence: TGTGCCAGCAGCTTGGGGCTAGCGGGAGAGGCCTACGAGCAGTACTTC. Amino acid sequence: CASSLGLAGEAYEQYF.

The rearrangement links TRBV5-1 to TRBJ2-7, with TRBD1 matching 9 bases. CDR1 and CDR2 from the germline V gene are SGHRS and YFSETQ. This CDR3 has 16 amino acids. After removal of 1 base from V and 7 bases from J, the junction contained 12 bases not matched to a gene. The CDR3 region has the DNA TGCGCCAGCAGCTTGTCACCGGGACAGGGCGCACGGGAGCAGTACTTC. This encodes CASSLSPGQGAREQYF.

This clonotype appeared many times. The chain couples TRBV3-1 to TRBJ2-1; D not certain. This CDR3 is 11 amino acids long. Germline CDR1 is LGHDT and CDR2 is YNNKEL (reference sequence). V lost 5 bases and J 8 bases, leaving 7 bases between the germline ends. The CDR3 DNA is TGTGCCAGCAGCAATGGATATGAGCAGTTCTTC. Protein product: CASSNGYEQFF.

This clonotype was counted between two and nine times. The chain has TRBV5-1 and TRBJ2-1, with D hard to call. This CDR3 spans 15 amino acids. Trimming took off 0 bases at V and 6 bases at J, with 13 bases between the two ends. The germline gives CDR1 SGHRS, CDR2 YFSETQ. CDR3 in amino acids: CASSLGWVLGNEQFF. The CDR3, as DNA: TGCGCCAGCAGCTTGGGATGGGTGTTGGGCAATGAGCAGTTCTTC.